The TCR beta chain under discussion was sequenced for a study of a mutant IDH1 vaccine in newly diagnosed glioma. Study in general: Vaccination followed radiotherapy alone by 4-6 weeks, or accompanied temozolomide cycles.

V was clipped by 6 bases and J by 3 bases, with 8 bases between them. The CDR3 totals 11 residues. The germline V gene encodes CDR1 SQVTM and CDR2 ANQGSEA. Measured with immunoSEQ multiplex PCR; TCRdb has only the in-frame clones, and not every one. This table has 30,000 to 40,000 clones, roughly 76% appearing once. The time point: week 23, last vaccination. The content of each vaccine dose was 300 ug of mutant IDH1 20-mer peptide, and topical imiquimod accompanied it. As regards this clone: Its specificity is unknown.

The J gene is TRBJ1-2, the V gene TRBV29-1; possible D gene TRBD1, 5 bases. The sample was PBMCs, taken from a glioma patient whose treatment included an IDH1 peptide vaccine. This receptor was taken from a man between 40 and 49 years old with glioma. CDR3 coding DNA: TGCAGCGTGGGGACGTACTATGGCTACACCTTC. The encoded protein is CSVGTYYGYTF.